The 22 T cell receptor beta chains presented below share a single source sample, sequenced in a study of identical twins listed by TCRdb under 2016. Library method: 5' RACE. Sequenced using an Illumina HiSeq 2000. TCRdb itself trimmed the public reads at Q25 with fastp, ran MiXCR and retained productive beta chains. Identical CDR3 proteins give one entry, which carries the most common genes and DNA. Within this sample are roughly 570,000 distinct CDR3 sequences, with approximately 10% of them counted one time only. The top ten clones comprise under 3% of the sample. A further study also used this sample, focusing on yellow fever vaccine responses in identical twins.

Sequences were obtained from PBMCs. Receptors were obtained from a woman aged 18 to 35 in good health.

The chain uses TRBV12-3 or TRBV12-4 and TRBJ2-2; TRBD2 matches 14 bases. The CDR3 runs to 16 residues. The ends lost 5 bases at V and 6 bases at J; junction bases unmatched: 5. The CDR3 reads CASSVPGLAGAGELFF. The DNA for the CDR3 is TGTGCCAGCAGTGTGCCGGGACTAGCGGGAGCCGGGGAGCTGTTTTTT.

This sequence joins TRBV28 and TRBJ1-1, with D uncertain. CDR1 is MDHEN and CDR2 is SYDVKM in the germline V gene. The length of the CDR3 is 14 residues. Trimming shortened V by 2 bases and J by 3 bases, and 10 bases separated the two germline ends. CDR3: CASSLAPGYTEAFF. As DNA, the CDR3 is TGTGCCAGCAGTTTAGCCCCAGGCTACACTGAAGCTTTCTTT.

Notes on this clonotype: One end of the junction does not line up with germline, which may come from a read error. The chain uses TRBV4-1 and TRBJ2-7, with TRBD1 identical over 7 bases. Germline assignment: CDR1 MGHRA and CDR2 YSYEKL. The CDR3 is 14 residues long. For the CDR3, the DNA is TGCGCCAACAGCCAGGCACAGGGGATCTACGAGCAGTACTTC. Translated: CANSQAQGIYEQYF.

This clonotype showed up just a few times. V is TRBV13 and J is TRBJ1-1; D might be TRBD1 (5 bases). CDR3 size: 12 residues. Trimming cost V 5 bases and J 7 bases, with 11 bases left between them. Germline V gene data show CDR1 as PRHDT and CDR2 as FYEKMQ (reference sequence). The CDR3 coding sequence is TGTGCCAGCAGCCGGGGGGACGGTGAAGCTTTCTTT. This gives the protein CASSRGDGEAFF.

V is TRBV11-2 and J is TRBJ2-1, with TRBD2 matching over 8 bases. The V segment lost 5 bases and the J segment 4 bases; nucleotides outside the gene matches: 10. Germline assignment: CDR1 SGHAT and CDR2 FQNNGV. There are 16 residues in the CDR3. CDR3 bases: TGTGCCAGCAGCCTTAAACGGGGGGGCCTTTACAATGAGCAGTTCTTC. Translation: CASSLKRGGLYNEQFF.

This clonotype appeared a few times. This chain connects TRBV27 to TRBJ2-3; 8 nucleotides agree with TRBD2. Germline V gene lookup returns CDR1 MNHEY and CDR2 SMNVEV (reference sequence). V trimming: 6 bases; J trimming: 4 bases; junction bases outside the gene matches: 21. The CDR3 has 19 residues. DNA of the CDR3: TGTGCCAGCAGACCCTTAAATAACCCCTGGCGGGAGGCTTCAGATACGCAGTATTTT. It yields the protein CASRPLNNPWREASDTQYF.

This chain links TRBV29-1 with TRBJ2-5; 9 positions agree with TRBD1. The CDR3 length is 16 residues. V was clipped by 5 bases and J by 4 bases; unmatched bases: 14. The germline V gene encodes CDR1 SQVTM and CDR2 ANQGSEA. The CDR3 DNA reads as TGCAGCGTTACCGGCCTCCGGGACAGGGTTGGAGAGACCCAGTACTTC. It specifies CSVTGLRDRVGETQYF.

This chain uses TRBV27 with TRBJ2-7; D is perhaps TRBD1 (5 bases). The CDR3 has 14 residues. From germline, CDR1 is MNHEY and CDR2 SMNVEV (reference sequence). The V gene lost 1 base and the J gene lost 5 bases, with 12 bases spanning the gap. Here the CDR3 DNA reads TGTGCCAGCAGTTTATGGCAGGGCGCGGACGAGCAGTACTTC. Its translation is CASSLWQGADEQYF.

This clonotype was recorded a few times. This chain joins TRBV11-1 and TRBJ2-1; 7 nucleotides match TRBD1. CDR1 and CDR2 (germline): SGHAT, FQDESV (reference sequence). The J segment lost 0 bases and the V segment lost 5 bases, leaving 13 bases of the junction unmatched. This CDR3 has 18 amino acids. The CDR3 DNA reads TGTGCCAGCAGCCCCGCAGTCTTAGGACAGGTCTCCTACAATGAGCAGTTCTTC. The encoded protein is CASSPAVLGQVSYNEQFF.

The CDR3 reads CASSERAEGTQYF. The CDR3 DNA is TGTGCCAGCAGTGAAAGGGCAGAGGGGACCCAGTACTTC. V gene TRBV2 combines with J gene TRBJ2-5; D perhaps matches TRBD2 (5 bases). V lost 2 bases and J 7 bases, leaving 11 bases between the germline ends. In germline, CDR1 is SNHLY, CDR2 FYNNEI. This CDR3 region has 13 residues. The complete variable domain, with remaining parts taken from reference TRBV2 and TRBJ2-5, reads EPEVTQTPSHQVTQMGQEVILRCVPISNHLYFYWYRQILGQKVEFLVSFYNNEISEKSEIFDDQFSVERPDGSNFTLKIRSTKLEDSAMYFCASSERAEGTQYFGPGTRLLVL.

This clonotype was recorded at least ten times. DNA of the CDR3: TGTGCCAGCAGTTTCCGGGGAACCACTGAAGCTTTCTTT. Translation: CASSFRGTTEAFF. The V and J genes are TRBV12-3 or TRBV12-4 and TRBJ1-1; D remains unclear. The V end lost 3 bases, the J end lost 4 bases, and 9 bases lay between the germline ends. CDR3 length equals 13 residues.

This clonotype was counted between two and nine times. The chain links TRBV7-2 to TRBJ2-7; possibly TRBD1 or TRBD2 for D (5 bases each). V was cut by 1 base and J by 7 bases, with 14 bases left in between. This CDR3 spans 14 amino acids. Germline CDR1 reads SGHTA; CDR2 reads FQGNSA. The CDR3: CASSLGQGALEQYF. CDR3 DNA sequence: TGTGCCAGCAGCTTAGGCCAGGGAGCTTTGGAGCAGTACTTC.

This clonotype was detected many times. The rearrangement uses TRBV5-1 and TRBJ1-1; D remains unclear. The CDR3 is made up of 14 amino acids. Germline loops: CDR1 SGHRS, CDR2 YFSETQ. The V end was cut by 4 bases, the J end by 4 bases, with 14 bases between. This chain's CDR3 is CASSRAGDGTEAFF. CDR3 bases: TGCGCCAGCAGCCGGGCGGGAGATGGCACTGAAGCTTTCTTT.

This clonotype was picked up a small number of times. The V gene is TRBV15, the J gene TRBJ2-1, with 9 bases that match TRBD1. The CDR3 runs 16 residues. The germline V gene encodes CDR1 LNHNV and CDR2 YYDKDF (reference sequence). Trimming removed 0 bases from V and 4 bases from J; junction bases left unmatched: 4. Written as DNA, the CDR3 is TGTGCCACCAGCAGAGATACAGGGGGCTCGTACAATGAGCAGTTCTTC. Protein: CATSRDTGGSYNEQFF.

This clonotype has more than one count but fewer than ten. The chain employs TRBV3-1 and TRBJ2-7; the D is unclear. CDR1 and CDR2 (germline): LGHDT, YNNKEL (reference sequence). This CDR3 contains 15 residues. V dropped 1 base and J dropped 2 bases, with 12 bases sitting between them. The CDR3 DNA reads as TGTGCCAGCAGCCAAGTCGATGCAGGCACCTACGAGCAGTACTTC. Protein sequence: CASSQVDAGTYEQYF.

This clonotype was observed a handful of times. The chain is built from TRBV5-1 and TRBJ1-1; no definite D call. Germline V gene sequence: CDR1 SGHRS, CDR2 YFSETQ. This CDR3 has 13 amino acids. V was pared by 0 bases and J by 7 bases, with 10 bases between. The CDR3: CASSLAIPDEAFF. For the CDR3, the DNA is TGCGCCAGCAGCTTGGCAATACCAGATGAAGCTTTCTTT. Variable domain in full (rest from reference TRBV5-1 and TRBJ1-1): KAGVTQTPRYLIKTRGQQVTLSCSPISGHRSVSWYQQTPGQGLQFLFEYFSETQRNKGNFPGRFSGRQFSNSRSEMNVSTLELGDSALYLCASSLAIPDEAFFGQGTRLTVV.

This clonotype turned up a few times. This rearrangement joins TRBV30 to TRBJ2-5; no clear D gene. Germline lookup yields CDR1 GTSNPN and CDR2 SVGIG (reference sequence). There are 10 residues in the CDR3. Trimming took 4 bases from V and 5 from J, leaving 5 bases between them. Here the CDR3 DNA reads TGTGCCTGGAAATTGGAGACCCAGTACTTC. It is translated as CAWKLETQYF.

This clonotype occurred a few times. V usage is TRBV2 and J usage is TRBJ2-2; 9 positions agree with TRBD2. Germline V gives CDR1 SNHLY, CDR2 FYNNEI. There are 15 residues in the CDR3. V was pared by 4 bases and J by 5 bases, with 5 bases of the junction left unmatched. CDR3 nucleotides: TGTGCCAGCAGTGCAACCCTAGCGGGAACCGGGGAGCTGTTTTTT. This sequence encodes CASSATLAGTGELFF.

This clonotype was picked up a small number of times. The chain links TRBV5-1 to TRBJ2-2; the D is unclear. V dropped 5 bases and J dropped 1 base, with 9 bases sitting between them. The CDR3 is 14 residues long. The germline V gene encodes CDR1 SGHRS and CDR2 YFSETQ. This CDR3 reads CASRAELNTGELFF. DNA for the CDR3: TGCGCCAGCAGGGCGGAGTTGAACACCGGGGAGCTGTTTTTT.

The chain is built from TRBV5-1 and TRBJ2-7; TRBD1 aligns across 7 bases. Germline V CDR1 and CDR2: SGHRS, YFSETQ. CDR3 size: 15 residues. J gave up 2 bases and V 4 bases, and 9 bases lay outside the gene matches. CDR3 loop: CASSPVRQGPYEQYF. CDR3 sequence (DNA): TGCGCCAGCAGCCCCGTGAGACAGGGCCCCTACGAGCAGTACTTC. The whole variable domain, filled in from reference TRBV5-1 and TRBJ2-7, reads KAGVTQTPRYLIKTRGQQVTLSCSPISGHRSVSWYQQTPGQGLQFLFEYFSETQRNKGNFPGRFSGRQFSNSRSEMNVSTLELGDSALYLCASSPVRQGPYEQYFGPGTRLTVT.

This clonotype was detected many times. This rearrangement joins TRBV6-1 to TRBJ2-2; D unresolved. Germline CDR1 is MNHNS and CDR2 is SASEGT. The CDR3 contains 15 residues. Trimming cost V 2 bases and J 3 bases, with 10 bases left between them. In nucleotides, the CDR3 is TGTGCCAGCAGTGAAAGGACGGTCCACACCGGGGAGCTGTTTTTT. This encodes CASSERTVHTGELFF.

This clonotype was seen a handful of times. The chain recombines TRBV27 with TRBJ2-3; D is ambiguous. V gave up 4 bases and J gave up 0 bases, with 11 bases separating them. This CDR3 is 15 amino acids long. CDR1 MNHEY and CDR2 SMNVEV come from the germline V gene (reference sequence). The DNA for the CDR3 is TGTGCCAGCAGTTGGCGGCGGCCTAGCACAGATACGCAGTATTTT. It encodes CASSWRRPSTDTQYF.